What follows are 10 T cell receptor beta chains derived from one specimen sequenced in a study of cytotoxic CD8 clonotypes in ibrutinib-treated CLL. Assay: immunoSEQ multiplex PCR; the TCRdb copy retains only in-frame clones and omits some. The table lists 250,000 to 350,000 clones, 70% to 80% of them singletons. This sample comprised PBMCs, obtained at disease progression, from a patient treated with ibrutinib. Receptor source: a human donor with chronic lymphocytic leukemia.

This chain joins TRBV28 and TRBJ2-5; unclear D gene. CDR3 length: 14 amino acids. The germline CDR1 and CDR2 sequences are MDHEN and SYDVKM. V was trimmed by 8 bases and J by 4 bases, leaving 17 bases between them. CDR3 sequence reads: CASVWPHGGETQYF. DNA of the CDR3: TGTGCCAGCGTATGGCCTCATGGTGGAGAGACCCAGTACTTC.

V and J are TRBV5-1 and TRBJ2-7, with a possible D match to TRBD2 (6 bases). V was pared by 1 base and J by 5 bases, with 13 bases between. The CDR3 totals 14 residues. The germline gives CDR1 SGHRS, CDR2 YFSETQ. This CDR3 is CASSLSGDPHEQYF. CDR3 in DNA: TGCGCCAGCAGCTTGTCGGGAGACCCCCACGAGCAGTACTTC.

CDR3 loop: CASSFGLVTYEQYF. CDR3 coding DNA: TGTGCCAGCAGCTTTGGACTAGTAACCTACGAGCAGTACTTC. The rearrangement uses TRBV7-8 and TRBJ2-7, with 7 bases fitting TRBD2. The CDR3 is 14 amino acids. CDR1 is SGHVS, CDR2 FQNEAQ, per germline. V gave up 3 bases and J gave up 2 bases; unmatched junction bases: 4.

This chain connects TRBV7-9 to TRBJ1-4; 8 positions agree with TRBD1. From germline, CDR1 is SEHNR and CDR2 FQNEAQ (reference sequence). Trimming cost V 5 bases and J 4 bases; bases outside gene matches: 9. The CDR3 extends over 16 amino acids. The DNA for the CDR3 is TGTGCCAGCAGCGAAAAAAACAGGGGGGATAATGAAAAACTGTTTTTT. It is translated as CASSEKNRGDNEKLFF.

V usage is TRBV6-5 and J usage is TRBJ1-6; D remains unclear. The CDR3 is made up of 13 amino acids. V gave up 5 bases and J gave up 9 bases, with 11 bases separating them. Looked up from germline, CDR1 is MNHEY and CDR2 is SVGAGI. CDR3 in DNA: TGTGCCAGCAGTAGGGTGGTCGGTTCACCCCTCCACTTT. Encoded protein: CASSRVVGSPLHF.

The genes are TRBV7-6 and TRBJ1-5, with 9 positions matching TRBD1. After removal of 5 bases from V and 1 base from J, the junction contained 9 bases not matched to a gene. CDR3 length equals 17 residues. CDR1 and CDR2 from the germline V gene are SGHVS and FNYEAQ. The CDR3 DNA follows: TGTGCCAGCAGCCCAGGGACAGGGATTGGGAGCAATCAGCCCCAGCATTTT. It encodes CASSPGTGIGSNQPQHF.

V is TRBV4-3 and J is TRBJ1-1; D is possibly TRBD1 (6 bases). The CDR3 contains 14 residues. V lost 4 bases and J lost 13, with 22 bases in between. Germline loops: CDR1 LGHNA, CDR2 YSLEER. This CDR3 reads CASSPLRKQGWGFF. CDR3 bases: TGCGCCAGCAGCCCCCTCCGGAAACAGGGTTGGGGTTTCTTT.

The chain recombines TRBV7-8 with TRBJ2-7; 10 bases agree with TRBD1. V lost 6 bases to trimming and J lost 3 bases; unmatched junction nucleotides: 5. CDR1 is SGHVS, CDR2 FQNEAQ, per germline. This CDR3 contains 14 residues. CDR3 loop: CASRPGTGDYEQYF. In DNA form, the CDR3 reads TGTGCCAGCAGACCCGGGACAGGGGACTACGAGCAGTACTTC.

J is TRBJ2-5 and V is TRBV6-1; D not resolved. The CDR3 loop spans 15 amino acids. Between the trimmed V and J ends, which lost 3 bases and 4 bases, there was a span of 15 bases. The germline V gene has CDR1 MNHNS and CDR2 SASEGT. The CDR3 sequence: CASSDGSQILETQYF. The CDR3 coding sequence is TGTGCCAGCAGTGATGGAAGTCAAATTTTAGAGACCCAGTACTTC.

The J gene is TRBJ2-2, the V gene TRBV6-5; D perhaps matches TRBD1 (6 bases). This CDR3 comprises 13 residues. Trimming pared 6 bases from V and 3 bases from J, leaving 8 bases between. Per the germline V gene, CDR1 is MNHEY and CDR2 is SVGAGI. The CDR3 DNA sequence: TGTGCCAGCAGGAGACAGGACACCGGGGAGCTGTTTTTT. This translates into CASRRQDTGELFF.